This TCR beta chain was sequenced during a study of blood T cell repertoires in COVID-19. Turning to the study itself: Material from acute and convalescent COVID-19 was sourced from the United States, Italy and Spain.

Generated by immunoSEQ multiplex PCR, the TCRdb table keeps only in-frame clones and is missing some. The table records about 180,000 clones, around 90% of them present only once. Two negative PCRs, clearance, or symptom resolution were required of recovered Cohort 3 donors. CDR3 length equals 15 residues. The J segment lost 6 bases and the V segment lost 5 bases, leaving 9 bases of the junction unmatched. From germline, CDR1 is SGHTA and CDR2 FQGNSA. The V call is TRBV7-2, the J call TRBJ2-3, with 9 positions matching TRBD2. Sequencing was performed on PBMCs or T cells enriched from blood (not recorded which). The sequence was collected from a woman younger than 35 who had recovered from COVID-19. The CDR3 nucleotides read TGTGCCAGCAGCCCCCGGCGGGAGGGCGGGGATACGCAGTATTTT. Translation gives CASSPRREGGDTQYF. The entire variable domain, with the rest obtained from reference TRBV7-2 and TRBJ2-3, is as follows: GAGVSQSPSNKVTEKGKDVELRCDPISGHTALYWYRQSLGQGLEFLIYFQGNSAPDKSGLPSDRFSAERTGGSVSTLTIQRTQQEDSAVYLCASSPRREGGDTQYFGPGTRLTVL.